This T cell receptor beta chain was profiled in a study of Graves' ophthalmopathy and Graves' hyperthyroidism. About the study: Ahead of any treatment, peripheral blood was obtained at the initial diagnosis. The study, taken as a whole, reports: Among expanded thyroid clonotypes above 0.001 frequency, most also occurred in blood.

Ophthalmopathy cases showed moderate-to-severe activity, scoring CAS ≥3 and NOSPECS ≥4, with duration under 3 months. Exclusion criteria comprised other autoimmune diseases, uncontrolled infections, pregnancy or lactation in patients. The V and J ends lost 4 bases and 5 bases, in that order; junction bases with no gene match: 3. The CDR3 loop spans 13 amino acids. CDR1 is SGHTA, CDR2 FQGNSA, per germline. This clonotype was seen many times. Its target is not known. Amplified TCR beta CDR3 regions were obtained using RNA transcripts as template. The authors performed first-round RT-PCR with HTBI primers and then a second-round multiplex PCR. Using its own MiXCR run on the multiplex PCR reads, TCRdb lists one record per CDR3 protein. In the table there are approximately 700,000 distinct CDR3 sequences, roughly two fifths of which are singletons.

This rearrangement joins TRBV7-2 to TRBJ2-7; 9 bases map to TRBD1. The sequenced sample was peripheral blood. The sequence was collected from an adult man with Graves' ophthalmopathy. CDR3 in DNA: TGTGCCAGCAGCTCGGACAGGGGAAACGAGCAGTACTTC. Amino acid sequence: CASSSDRGNEQYF.